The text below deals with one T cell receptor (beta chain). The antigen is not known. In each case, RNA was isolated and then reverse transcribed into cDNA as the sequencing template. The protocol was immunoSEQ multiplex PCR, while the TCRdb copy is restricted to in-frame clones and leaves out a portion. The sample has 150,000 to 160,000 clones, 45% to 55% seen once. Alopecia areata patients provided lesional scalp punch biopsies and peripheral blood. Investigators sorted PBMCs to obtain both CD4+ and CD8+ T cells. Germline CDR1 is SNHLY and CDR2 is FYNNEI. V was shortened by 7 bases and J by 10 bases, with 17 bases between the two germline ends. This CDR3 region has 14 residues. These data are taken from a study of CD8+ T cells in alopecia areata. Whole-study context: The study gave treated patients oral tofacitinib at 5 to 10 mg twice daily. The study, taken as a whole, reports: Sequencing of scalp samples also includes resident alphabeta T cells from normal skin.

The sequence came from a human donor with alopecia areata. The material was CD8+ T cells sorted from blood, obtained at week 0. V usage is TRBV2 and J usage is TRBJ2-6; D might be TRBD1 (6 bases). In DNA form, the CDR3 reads TGTGCCAGCATTTTTCAGGGGCTAACAAACGTCCTGACTTTC. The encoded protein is CASIFQGLTNVLTF. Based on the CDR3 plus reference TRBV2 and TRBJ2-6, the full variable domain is EPEVTQTPSHQVTQMGQEVILRCVPISNHLYFYWYRQILGQKVEFLVSFYNNEISEKSEIFDDQFSVERPDGSNFTLKIRSTKLEDSAMYFCASIFQGLTNVLTFGAGSRLTVL.